This TCR beta chain was recovered during a study of T cells after yellow fever vaccination. Study-wide findings and caveats: Most clones from primary vaccination resurfaced after the booster (around 97% CD4, 88% CD8). By day 5 rather than day 15, the secondary response had peaked, though it was weaker. Shared CD4/CD8 clonotypes were a small share, likely from convergent recombination.

The trim removed 3 bases at V and 5 bases at J, leaving 8 bases unmatched. The CDR3 covers 17 residues. In regard to this clonotype: Its target is unknown.

The study made its TCR cDNA through 5'RACE template switching. That step introduced a universal primer site along with UMIs. TCRdb recomputed calls from the 5' RACE reads with MiXCR, one row per CDR3 protein. The top ten clones hold roughly 2.6% of a sample with some 120,000 distinct CDR3 sequences, under 8.5% of them seen once. The receptor comes from a man between 18 and 35 years old who received the YFV17D yellow fever vaccine. Source: CD4+ T cells sorted from PBMCs, taken more than 8 days after the first yellow fever vaccination. This chain links TRBV12-3 or TRBV12-4 with TRBJ1-6, with 9 bases aligning to TRBD1. The CDR3 sequence is CASSFYGQGHNNSPLHF. CDR3 bases: TGTGCCAGCAGTTTCTACGGACAGGGGCACAATAATTCACCCCTCCACTTT.